This T cell receptor (beta chain) stems from a study of T cells expressing NK-cell markers. TCRdb re-called the 5' RACE reads, yielding one record per CDR3 amino acid sequence without DNA. The sample has about 400,000 distinct CDR3 sequences. In germline, CDR1 is DFQATT, CDR2 SNEGSKA (reference sequence). The CDR3 is 15 residues long. This rearrangement joins TRBV20-1 to TRBJ1-5. This receptor was taken from a woman between 50 and 59 years old in good health. The source material was blood T cells: a sorted CD56 or NKG2C T cell subset, CD4+ or CD8+ T cells, or bulk PBMC T cells (not recorded which). This CDR3 is CSARTGWGFNQPQHF.